Listed below are T cell receptor beta chains from one sample, sequenced in a study of cytomegalovirus exposure and HLA in healthy donors. TCRdb's table, derived via immunoSEQ multiplex PCR, lists solely in-frame clones and lacks some. Of more than 250,000 clones in the sample, around 86% were seen once. Sequencing input: PBMCs. The receptors were gathered from a woman in her late teens or twenties in good health and CMV-seronegative. The CDR3 runs from the conserved cysteine through the conserved F or W. The order of the fields is V gene, J gene, D gene, clone size, CDR3 DNA, CDR3 protein. The D gene is left open where the match is weak. Where a row states a size, it is once, few, many or the class of an expanded clone; other rows omit it.

TRBV7-2	TRBJ2-2	-	once	TGTGCCAGCAGCCAGAGAGGTGACACCGGGGAGCTGTTTTTT	CASSQRGDTGELFF
TRBV6-1	TRBJ2-3	-	-	TGTGCCAGCAGCCGCGGGGTTTTTAGCACAGATACGCAGTATTTT	CASSRGVFSTDTQYF
TRBV10-3	TRBJ2-3	-	-	TGTGCCATCAGAAGGCGGGACCGCACAGATACGCAGTATTTT	CAIRRRDRTDTQYF
TRBV18	TRBJ2-7	TRBD2	-	TGTGCCAGCTCACAACTAGCGGAAGCCTACGAGCAGTACTTC	CASSQLAEAYEQYF
TRBV13	TRBJ2-4	-	once	TGTGCCAGCAGCCCCCAGGGTTTGGGTATTTCCAAAAACATTCAGTACTTC	CASSPQGLGISKNIQYF
TRBV15	TRBJ1-5	TRBD1	once	TGTGCCACCAGCAGAGCCACAGGGGGCGATCAGCCCCAGCATTTT	CATSRATGGDQPQHF
TRBV13	TRBJ1-1	-	-	TGTGCCAGCAGCCCTGCGACAGTGAACACTGAAGCTTTCTTT	CASSPATVNTEAFF
TRBV9	TRBJ1-2	TRBD1	-	TGTGCCAGCACCAAGGGACAGTATAAAGGAGACGGCTACACCTTC	CASTKGQYKGDGYTF
TRBV9	TRBJ1-2	TRBD1	-	TGTGCCAGCAGCGCCCAGGGGGACTATGGCTACACCTTC	CASSAQGDYGYTF
TRBV25-1	TRBJ1-4	-	few	TGTGCCAGCATTTCCCTCGAACTGTTTTTT	CASISLELFF
TRBV28	TRBJ2-7	TRBD2	-	TGTGCCAGCAGCCCGACCCAGCGGGAGTCGAACGAGCAGTACTTC	CASSPTQRESNEQYF
TRBV5-1	TRBJ1-1	TRBD1	-	TGCGCCAGCAGCTTGGGACAGGGGGCTGCTTTCTTT	CASSLGQGAAFF
TRBV27	TRBJ2-7	TRBD1	-	TGTGCCAGCAGCAGGGACAGGGCGGGCTCCTACGAGCAGTACTTC	CASSRDRAGSYEQYF
TRBV19	TRBJ2-5	-	-	TGTGCCAGTAGCAGTCAGGGGAACCAAGAGACCCAGTACTTC	CASSSQGNQETQYF
TRBV5-8	TRBJ2-2	TRBD1	-	TGTGCCAGCAGCGGCGACAGGGAAGTCAGCGGGGAGCTGTTTTTT	CASSGDREVSGELFF
TRBV9	TRBJ2-2	-	-	TGTGCCAGCAGCGTCCAGGCAGGGGCGAGCACCGGGGAGCTGTTTTTT	CASSVQAGASTGELFF
TRBV5-1	TRBJ2-5	TRBD2	once	TGCGCCAGCAGCTTGGGGACTAGCTCCCAAGAGACCCAGTACTTC	CASSLGTSSQETQYF
TRBV6-1	TRBJ1-3	-	few	TGTGCCAGCAGTGACGATATGCTATCTGGAAACACCATATATTTT	CASSDDMLSGNTIYF
TRBV6-6	TRBJ2-1	TRBD2	-	TGTGCCAGCAGTTACTCTGGGGGTAGCGGGGCTAATGAGCAGTTCTTC	CASSYSGGSGANEQFF
TRBV30	TRBJ1-1	-	once	TGTGCCTGGACCCCCGGGAACACTGAAGCTTTCTTT	CAWTPGNTEAFF
TRBV27	TRBJ2-2	TRBD2	-	TGTGCCACCGGACAACTAGCGGGAGTTCAGGCCGGGGAGCTGTTTTTT	CATGQLAGVQAGELFF
TRBV5-6	TRBJ2-2	TRBD2	-	TGTGCCAGCAGAACGGGACTAGCGGGCTACACCGGGGAGCTGTTTTTT	CASRTGLAGYTGELFF
TRBV28	TRBJ2-7	TRBD2	-	TGTGCCAGCGGAATGCTAGCGGGAGATTATGAGCAGTACTTC	CASGMLAGDYEQYF
TRBV11-2	TRBJ2-1	-	-	TGTGCCAGCAGCCCGGGACAAGCGAACAATGAGCAGTTCTTC	CASSPGQANNEQFF
TRBV4-2	TRBJ1-1	TRBD1	-	TGTGCCAGCAGCCAACTTGCCGGACAGGGGGTGTACACTGAAGCTTTCTTT	CASSQLAGQGVYTEAFF
TRBV10-3	TRBJ1-4	-	-	TGTGCCATCAGCCCAGGGTCAACTAATGAAAAACTGTTTTTT	CAISPGSTNEKLFF
TRBV28	TRBJ2-7	TRBD2	once	TGTGCCAGCAGGGGACTAGCGGGAGCGTCCTACGAGCAGTACTTC	CASRGLAGASYEQYF
TRBV5-1	TRBJ2-2	TRBD2	-	TGCGCCAGCAGCTTGCAGCGGGAGACGACCGGGGAGCTGTTTTTT	CASSLQRETTGELFF
TRBV11-2	TRBJ2-7	-	-	TGTGCCAGCAGCTCGGACGGTTCGCGCGGGCCAACCTTCTACGAGCAGTACTTC	CASSSDGSRGPTFYEQYF
TRBV9	TRBJ2-7	TRBD1	-	TGTGCCAGCAGCGTAGATGGGACAGGGCTCTACGAGCAGTACTTC	CASSVDGTGLYEQYF
TRBV5-6	TRBJ2-1	-	-	TGTGCCAGCACCGGACTGTCGAGCTCCTACAATGAGCAGTTCTTC	CASTGLSSSYNEQFF
TRBV28	TRBJ1-2	TRBD1	-	TGTGCCAGCAGTTTGCCCCGACAGGGAGAGAGCGATGGCTACACCTTC	CASSLPRQGESDGYTF
TRBV7-2	TRBJ2-7	-	-	TGTGCCAGCAGCTCACGACTGCCTACCTACGAGCAGTACTTC	CASSSRLPTYEQYF
TRBV10-3	TRBJ2-5	TRBD1	-	TGTGCCATCAGTGTCCCGGACAGGGGTAGCGAGACCCAGTACTTC	CAISVPDRGSETQYF
TRBV7-9	TRBJ2-3	TRBD2	-	TGTGCCAGCAGCTCCCCCGGGACTAGCGGTTCAGATACGCAGTATTTT	CASSSPGTSGSDTQYF
TRBV29-1	TRBJ1-2	TRBD1	-	TGCAGCGTTACCAACGGACAGGGCTCAAACTATCACTCTAACTATGGCTACACCTTC	CSVTNGQGSNYHSNYGYTF
TRBV6-5	TRBJ2-7	TRBD2	once	TGTGCCAGCGGGCGGGAGGGAGCTTCCTACGAGCAGTACTTC	CASGREGASYEQYF
TRBV2	TRBJ2-7	-	-	TGTGCCAGCAGTGACGTGGGGCGCGGTGGCGAGCAGTACTTC	CASSDVGRGGEQYF
TRBV27	TRBJ1-1	TRBD1	-	TGTGCCAGCAGTTTGAACCCACCATACGGACAGGAGAACACTGAAGCTTTCTTT	CASSLNPPYGQENTEAFF
TRBV27	TRBJ2-3	TRBD2	-	TGTGCCAGCAGCGGGCTAGCGGCTGAGTCAGATACGCAGTATTTT	CASSGLAAESDTQYF
TRBV29-1	TRBJ2-1	TRBD2	-	TGCAGCGTCCCTGGGACTAGCGGGAGAGGAAGACAGTTCTTC	CSVPGTSGRGRQFF
TRBV27	TRBJ2-7	TRBD2	-	TGTGCCAGCAGTTTAACGACTAGCGGGGTTACCTACGAGCAGTACTTC	CASSLTTSGVTYEQYF